These 22 T cell receptor beta chains were sequenced from one sample in a study of T cell responses to AZD1222 COVID-19 vaccine. Sequencing was performed with immunoSEQ multiplex PCR; in TCRdb, only in-frame clones are kept and a portion is missing. In the table there are 100,000 to 150,000 clones, about 90% of which are singletons. The sequencing here drew on peripheral blood, taken on day 0 of AZD1222 vaccination. The receptors come from an adult in good health.

This chain joins TRBV6-1 and TRBJ2-7; tentative D call: TRBD2 (5 bases). The CDR3 sequence is 15 residues long. Looked up from germline, CDR1 is MNHNS and CDR2 is SASEGT. Trimming removed 3 bases from V and 3 bases from J, with 15 bases in between. This chain's CDR3 is CASSDAGGSVYEQYF. The CDR3 region has the DNA TGTGCCAGCAGTGATGCCGGAGGTTCTGTCTACGAGCAGTACTTC.

V and J are TRBV6-1 and TRBJ1-5, with D perhaps matching TRBD1 (5 bases). The V end was cut by 0 bases, the J end by 6 bases, with 12 bases between. CDR1 is MNHNS, CDR2 SASEGT, per germline. This CDR3 comprises 15 residues. CDR3 DNA sequence: TGTGCCAGCAGTGAAGCGGGCAGGGAGGGTCAGCCCCAGCATTTT. Translated: CASSEAGREGQPQHF.

This sequence joins TRBV7-3 and TRBJ2-3; 9 nucleotides agree with TRBD2. V lost 4 bases to trimming and J lost 0 bases; unmatched junction nucleotides: 8. The CDR3 is 17 amino acids. Per germline, CDR1 SGHTA and CDR2 FQGTGA. CDR3 sequence: CASSSLTSGSSTDTQYF. CDR3 nucleotides: TGTGCCAGCAGCTCCTTGACTAGCGGTTCTAGCACAGATACGCAGTATTTT.

This chain connects TRBV18 to TRBJ2-5, with D unclear. Germline CDR1 KGHSH, CDR2 LQKENI. V lost 3 bases, J lost 5 bases, and 7 bases lay in between. The CDR3 spans 12 residues. DNA for the CDR3: TGTGCCAGCTCACCTGCTAGGGAGACCCAGTACTTC. Its translation is CASSPARETQYF.

The chain combines TRBV5-1 with TRBJ2-6, with TRBD1 matching 8 bases. There are 19 residues in the CDR3. V gave up 4 bases and J gave up 2 bases; unmatched junction bases: 14. Germline-derived CDR1 and CDR2 are SGHRS and YFSETQ. CDR3 region: CASSPTSGTGTAGANVLTF. Written as DNA, the CDR3 is TGCGCCAGCAGCCCCACCTCCGGGACAGGTACGGCTGGGGCCAACGTCCTGACTTTC.

The chain links TRBV6-1 to TRBJ1-5, with D uncertain. The CDR3 sequence is 16 residues long. Trimming took 0 bases from V and 2 from J, leaving 11 bases between them. CDR1 MNHNS and CDR2 SASEGT come from the germline V gene. The CDR3 sequence: CASSEAWGFGNQPQHF. The CDR3 DNA is TGTGCCAGCAGTGAAGCATGGGGTTTCGGCAATCAGCCCCAGCATTTT.

The V call is TRBV15, the J call TRBJ1-4, with 10 bases identical to TRBD1. Germline CDR1 LNHNV, CDR2 YYDKDF (reference sequence). The CDR3 is made up of 17 amino acids. Trimming removed 2 bases from V and 8 bases from J; junction bases left unmatched: 11. The CDR3 sequence: CATSRFRDRGVQEKLFF. In DNA form, the CDR3 reads TGTGCCACCAGCAGATTCCGGGACAGGGGTGTCCAAGAAAAACTGTTTTTT. The variable domain in full, completed from reference TRBV15 and TRBJ1-4, reads DAMVIQNPRYQVTQFGKPVTLSCSQTLNHNVMYWYQQKSSQAPKLLFHYYDKDFNNEADTPDNFQSRRPNTSFCFLDIRSPGLGDTAMYLCATSRFRDRGVQEKLFFGSGTQLSVL.

The V call is TRBV24-1, the J call TRBJ1-2; D is undetermined. The CDR3 spans 13 residues. Germline V gene sequence: CDR1 KGHDR, CDR2 SFDVKD. The ends were cut back, 4 bases at V and 4 bases at J, with 9 bases in the middle. In DNA, the CDR3 is TGTGCCACCAGTGAACCATACAGCTATGGCTACACCTTC. It is translated as CATSEPYSYGYTF.

The rearrangement uses TRBV20-1 and TRBJ2-4; D unclear. The CDR3 extends over 11 amino acids. Germline CDR1 is DFQATT and CDR2 is SNEGSKA (reference sequence). Between the trimmed V and J ends, which lost 6 bases and 6 bases, there was a span of 9 bases. CDR3 DNA sequence: TGCAGTGCAGCCCCGGGAAACATTCAGTACTTC. As protein: CSAAPGNIQYF.

This rearrangement joins TRBV19 to TRBJ1-1, with no clear D. The length of the CDR3 is 18 residues. The germline V gene encodes CDR1 LNHDA and CDR2 SQIVND (reference sequence). V lost 7 bases and J 1 base, leaving 25 bases between the germline ends. The CDR3 sequence: CASIRKPDLQGGNTEAFF. In DNA, the CDR3 is TGTGCCAGTATCCGTAAACCGGACCTACAAGGAGGGAACACTGAAGCTTTCTTT.

This chain uses TRBV6-5 with TRBJ1-5, with D possibly being TRBD1 (6 bases). Germline values: CDR1 MNHEY, CDR2 SVGAGI. V was pared by 0 bases and J by 6 bases, with 6 bases between. There are 13 residues in the CDR3. CDR3 sequence reads: CASSYSGAQPQHF. In DNA form, the CDR3 reads TGTGCCAGCAGTTACTCGGGGGCTCAGCCCCAGCATTTT.

CDR3 nucleotides: TGTGCCAGCAGCTTGTCAGTCATGGGCCTAACTAATGAAAAACTGTTTTTT. Residues: CASSLSVMGLTNEKLFF. J is TRBJ1-4 and V is TRBV5-4; D is undetermined. CDR3 length: 17 amino acids. The germline V gene has CDR1 SGHNT and CDR2 YYREEE (reference sequence). With 1 base removed from V and 1 base from J, the gap between germline ends came to 14 bases.

The chain recombines TRBV28 with TRBJ2-7; D may match TRBD1 or TRBD2 (6 bases each). Trimming left V 2 bases short and J 7 bases short, with 18 bases between. Germline CDR1 reads MDHEN; CDR2 reads SYDVKM. The length of the CDR3 is 15 residues. In DNA, the CDR3 is TGTGCCAGCAGTTTAGTTGGGGGGACACTCTTGGAGCAGTACTTC. Translated: CASSLVGGTLLEQYF.

The genes are TRBV11-1 and TRBJ1-3; D ambiguous. Trimming removed 2 bases from V and 0 bases from J, with 11 bases in between. The CDR3 spans 16 residues. From germline, CDR1 is SGHAT and CDR2 FQDESV (reference sequence). This CDR3 reads CASSLRAVGSGNTIYF. The CDR3, as DNA: TGTGCCAGCAGCTTAAGGGCAGTCGGCTCTGGAAACACCATATATTTT.

This rearrangement joins TRBV7-2 to TRBJ2-7; TRBD1 might be the D (6 bases). The CDR3 totals 15 residues. The V and J ends lost 5 bases and 1 base respectively, with 15 bases between them. Per the germline V gene, CDR1 is SGHTA and CDR2 is FQGNSA. The CDR3 spells CASSLDSSSSYEQYF. The DNA of the CDR3 is TGTGCCAGCAGCCTGGACAGCAGTAGTTCCTACGAGCAGTACTTC.

The chain couples TRBV6-5 to TRBJ1-5, with D maybe TRBD1 (5 bases). The CDR3 sequence is 15 residues long. Trimming took 6 bases from V and 4 from J, leaving 16 bases between them. Germline CDR1 reads MNHEY; CDR2 reads SVGAGI. The CDR3 DNA is TGTGCCAGCAGCGCCTCCGGGGCGGGGAATCAGCCCCAGCATTTT. Amino acids: CASSASGAGNQPQHF.

The chain carries TRBV30 and TRBJ1-6; the match to TRBD1 covers 8 bases. Germline V gene data show CDR1 as GTSNPN and CDR2 as SVGIG (reference sequence). The CDR3 runs to 17 residues. Trimming at V came to 0 bases and at J to 2 bases, leaving 6 bases not matched to a gene. CDR3 sequence reads: CAWSVSRGPAYNSPLHF. The DNA for the CDR3 is TGTGCCTGGAGTGTGTCCAGGGGGCCCGCCTATAATTCACCCCTCCACTTT.

The chain has TRBV28 and TRBJ1-1; no firm D call. This CDR3 has 11 residues. The V gene's germline CDR1 is MDHEN and CDR2 SYDVKM. Deletions cut 5 bases from V and 11 bases from J, with 12 bases between. DNA for the CDR3: TGTGCCAGCAGTAATTCCCCCGGGGCTTTCTTT. Protein sequence: CASSNSPGAFF.

This sequence joins TRBV18 and TRBJ1-4, with D possibly being TRBD1 (6 bases). The germline V gene has CDR1 KGHSH and CDR2 LQKENI. This CDR3 contains 13 residues. The V gene lost 5 bases and the J gene lost 6 bases, with 10 bases spanning the gap. The CDR3 DNA sequence: TGTGCCAGCTCAGCCCGACAGGATGAAAAACTGTTTTTT. Amino acid sequence: CASSARQDEKLFF.

The CDR3 bases are TGTGCCAGCAGTTTGGGACAGGGGGCTTTCTTT. It translates to CASSLGQGAFF. The rearrangement links TRBV28 to TRBJ1-4; 10 bases are a match to TRBD1. The DNA end is more similar to TRBJ1-1, so the J call may be wrong. The CDR3 consists of 11 residues. CDR1 and CDR2 (germline): MDHEN, SYDVKM.

This clone turned up a few times. The rearrangement uses TRBV6-5 and TRBJ1-2; perhaps TRBD1 as D (6 bases). V was cut by 5 bases and J by 5 bases, with 18 bases left in between. Germline lookup yields CDR1 MNHEY and CDR2 SVGAGI. The CDR3 loop spans 15 amino acids. CDR3 sequence: CASSKGGNSLYGYTF. The CDR3, as DNA: TGTGCCAGCAGTAAGGGGGGGAATTCCCTTTATGGCTACACCTTC.

This chain connects TRBV7-8 to TRBJ1-5, with 10 bases fitting TRBD1. V shed 5 bases, J shed 7 bases, and the junction held 5 bases outside the gene matches. The V gene's germline CDR1 is SGHVS and CDR2 FQNEAQ. The CDR3 is made up of 14 amino acids. DNA for the CDR3: TGTGCCAGCAGCCAGGGACAGGGGACGCAGCCCCAGCATTTT. This gives the protein CASSQGQGTQPQHF. Full variable domain (missing parts from reference TRBV7-8 and TRBJ1-5): GAGVSQSPRYKVAKRGQDVALRCDPISGHVSLFWYQQALGQGPEFLTYFQNEAQLDKSGLPSDRFFAERPEGSVSTLKIQRTQQEDSAVYLCASSQGQGTQPQHFGDGTRLSIL.